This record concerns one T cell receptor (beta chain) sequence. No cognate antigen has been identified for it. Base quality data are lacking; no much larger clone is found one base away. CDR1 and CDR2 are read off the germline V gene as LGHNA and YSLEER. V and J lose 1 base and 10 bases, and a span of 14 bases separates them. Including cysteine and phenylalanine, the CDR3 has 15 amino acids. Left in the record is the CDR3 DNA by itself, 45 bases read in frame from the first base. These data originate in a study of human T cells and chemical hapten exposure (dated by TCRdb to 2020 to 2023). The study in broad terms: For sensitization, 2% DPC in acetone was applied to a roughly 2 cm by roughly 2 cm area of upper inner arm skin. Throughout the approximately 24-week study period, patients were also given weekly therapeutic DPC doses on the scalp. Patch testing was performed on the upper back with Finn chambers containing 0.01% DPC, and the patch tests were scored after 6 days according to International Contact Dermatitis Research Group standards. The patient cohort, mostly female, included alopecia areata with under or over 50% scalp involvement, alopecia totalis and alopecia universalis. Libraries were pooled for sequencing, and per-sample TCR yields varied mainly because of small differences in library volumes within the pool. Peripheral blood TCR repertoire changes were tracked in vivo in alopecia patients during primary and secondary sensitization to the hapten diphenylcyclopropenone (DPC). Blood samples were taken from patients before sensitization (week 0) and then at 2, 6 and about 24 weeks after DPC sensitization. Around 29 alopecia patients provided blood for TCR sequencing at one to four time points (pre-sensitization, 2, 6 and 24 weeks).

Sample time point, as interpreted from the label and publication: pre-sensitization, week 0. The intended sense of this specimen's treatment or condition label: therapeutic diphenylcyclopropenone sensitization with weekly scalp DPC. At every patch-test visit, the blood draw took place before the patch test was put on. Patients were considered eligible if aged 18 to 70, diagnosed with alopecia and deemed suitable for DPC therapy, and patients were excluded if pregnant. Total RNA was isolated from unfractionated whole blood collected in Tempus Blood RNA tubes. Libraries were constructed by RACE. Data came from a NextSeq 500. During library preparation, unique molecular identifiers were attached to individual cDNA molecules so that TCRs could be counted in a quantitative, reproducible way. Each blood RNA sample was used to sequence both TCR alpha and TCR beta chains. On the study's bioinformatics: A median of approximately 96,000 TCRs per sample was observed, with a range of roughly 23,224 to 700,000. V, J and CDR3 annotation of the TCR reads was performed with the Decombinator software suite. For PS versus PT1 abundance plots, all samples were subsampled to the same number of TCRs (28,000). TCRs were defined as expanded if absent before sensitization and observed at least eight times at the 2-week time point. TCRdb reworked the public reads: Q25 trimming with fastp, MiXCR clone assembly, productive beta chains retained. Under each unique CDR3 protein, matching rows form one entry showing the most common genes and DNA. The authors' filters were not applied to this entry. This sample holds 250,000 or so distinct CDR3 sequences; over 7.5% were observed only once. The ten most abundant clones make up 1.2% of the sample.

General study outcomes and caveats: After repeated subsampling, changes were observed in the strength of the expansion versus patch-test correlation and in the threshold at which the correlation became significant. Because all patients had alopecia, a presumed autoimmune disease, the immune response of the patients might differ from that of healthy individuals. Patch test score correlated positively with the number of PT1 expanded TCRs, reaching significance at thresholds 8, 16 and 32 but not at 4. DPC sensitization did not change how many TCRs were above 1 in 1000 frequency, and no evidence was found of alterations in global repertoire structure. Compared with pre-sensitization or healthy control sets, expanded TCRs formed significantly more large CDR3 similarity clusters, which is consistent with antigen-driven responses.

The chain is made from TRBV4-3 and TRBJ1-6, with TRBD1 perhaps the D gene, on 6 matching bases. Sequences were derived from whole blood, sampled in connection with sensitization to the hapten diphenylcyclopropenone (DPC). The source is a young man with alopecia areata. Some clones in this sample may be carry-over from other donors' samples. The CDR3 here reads CASSQAGANGSPLHF. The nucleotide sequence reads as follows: TGCGCCAGCAGCCAAGCAGGGGCCAACGGCTCACCCCTCCACTTT.